The 26 T cell receptor beta chains below all came from one sample that was sequenced in a study of early stage breast cancer tumors. The assay was immunoSEQ multiplex PCR, and TCRdb's table has in-frame clones only and misses some. The sample lists around 5,400 clones; approximately 70% were seen once. The sequenced sample was breast tumor tissue. These receptors came from a person aged 55 to 70 with breast cancer.

CDR3 bases: TGTGCCTGCCAGGGTGTCGAAAAACTGTTTTTT. Residues: CACQGVEKLFF. The rearrangement uses TRBV30 and TRBJ1-4; possible D gene TRBD1, 5 bases. CDR3 length: 11 residues. Germline V gene sequence: CDR1 GTSNPN, CDR2 SVGIG (reference sequence). V was clipped by 6 bases and J by 8 bases, with 10 bases between them.

This clone was found a few times. The J gene is TRBJ1-4, the V gene TRBV6-4; no definite D call. Germline V lookup: CDR1 MRHNA, CDR2 SNTAGT. The CDR3 loop spans 8 amino acids. CDR3 region: CAGEKLFF. CDR3 bases: TGTGCGGGCGAAAAACTGTTTTTT.

The rearrangement joins TRBV15 to TRBJ1-2, with D possibly TRBD1 on 5 matching bases. Germline CDR1 is LNHNV and CDR2 is YYDKDF (reference sequence). The CDR3 is 15 residues long. Trimming took 4 bases from V and 8 from J, leaving 20 bases between them. The CDR3 reads CATSTRQTGARGYTF. Written as DNA, the CDR3 is TGTGCCACCAGCACCCGACAGACGGGCGCACGGGGCTACACCTTC.

This chain links TRBV6-1 with TRBJ2-5, with D maybe TRBD1 (6 bases). The CDR3 totals 14 residues. Germline loops: CDR1 MNHNS, CDR2 SASEGT. The V gene lost 8 bases and the J gene lost 7 bases, with 20 bases spanning the gap. CDR3 sequence (DNA): TGTGCCAGCCGTCAGACAGGATCCCCGGGGACCCAGTACTTC. It is translated as CASRQTGSPGTQYF.

The chain couples TRBV19 to TRBJ2-3; no firm D call. Trimming pared 5 bases from V and 2 bases from J, leaving 17 bases between. Germline loops: CDR1 LNHDA, CDR2 SQIVND (reference sequence). CDR3 length: 16 residues. The CDR3 sequence: CASSAGTFPHTDTQYF. DNA for the CDR3: TGTGCCAGTAGTGCCGGCACGTTCCCCCACACAGATACGCAGTATTTT.

The J gene is TRBJ2-7, the V gene TRBV4-1, with 10 bases identical to TRBD1. V trimming: 0 bases; J trimming: 0 bases; junction bases outside the gene matches: 2. This CDR3 contains 16 residues. The germline V gene encodes CDR1 MGHRA and CDR2 YSYEKL. CDR3 nucleotides: TGCGCCAGCAGCCAAGAGCGGACAGGGGGCTCCTACGAGCAGTACTTC. This encodes CASSQERTGGSYEQYF.

This rearrangement joins TRBV7-2 to TRBJ1-4, with D tentatively TRBD1 (5 bases). The germline gives CDR1 SGHTA, CDR2 FQGNSA. The CDR3 extends over 15 amino acids. The germline V and J ends were trimmed by 5 bases and 0 bases, with 10 bases remaining between them. As DNA, the CDR3 is TGTGCCAGCAGCCGGGGGGATTCAACTAATGAAAAACTGTTTTTT. This codes for CASSRGDSTNEKLFF.

In its sample, this clone was seen a few times. The chain has TRBV6-5 and TRBJ1-4; 7 bases are shared with TRBD1. Germline V gene lookup returns CDR1 MNHEY and CDR2 SVGAGI. The ends lost 8 bases at V and 5 bases at J; junction bases unmatched: 2. The CDR3 runs 12 residues. CDR3 sequence reads: CASGQVNEKLFF. CDR3 bases: TGTGCCAGCGGACAGGTGAATGAAAAACTGTTTTTT.

This clone was seen more than once but under ten times. V and J are TRBV9 and TRBJ1-1; TRBD1 matches at 9 bases. CDR3 length: 15 residues. Germline V CDR1 and CDR2: SGDLS, YYNGEE. Losses at the gene ends were 2 bases for V and 7 bases for J; bases not matched to a gene: 9. CDR3 protein: CASSVEQGAQNEAFF. The CDR3 coding sequence is TGTGCCAGCAGCGTCGAACAGGGGGCGCAAAATGAAGCTTTCTTT. Full variable domain (missing parts from reference TRBV9 and TRBJ1-1): DSGVTQTPKHLITATGQRVTLRCSPRSGDLSVYWYQQSLDQGLQFLIQYYNGEERAKGNILERFSAQQFPDLHSELNLSSLELGDSALYFCASSVEQGAQNEAFFGQGTRLTVV.

The chain has TRBV29-1 and TRBJ1-3; D is unresolved. Between the trimmed V and J ends, which lost 6 bases and 0 bases, there was a span of 9 bases. The CDR3 consists of 13 residues. Per the germline V gene, CDR1 is SQVTM and CDR2 is ANQGSEA. Here the CDR3 reads CSVQEFSGNTIYF. The CDR3 DNA reads as TGCAGCGTGCAGGAGTTCTCTGGAAACACCATATATTTT.

V usage is TRBV28 and J usage is TRBJ1-1, with TRBD1 identical over 10 bases. Trimming took 6 bases from V and 1 from J; bases not matched to a gene: 8. CDR1 MDHEN and CDR2 SYDVKM come from the germline V gene. The CDR3 contains 16 residues. The CDR3 nucleotides are TGTGCCAGCAGCGGACAGGGGGTTTGGGGGAACACTGAAGCTTTCTTT. Amino acids: CASSGQGVWGNTEAFF.

V and J are TRBV14 and TRBJ2-7; tentative D call: TRBD2 (5 bases). The V gene lost 0 bases and the J gene lost 8 bases, with 11 bases spanning the gap. The CDR3 consists of 13 residues. Germline assignment: CDR1 SGHDN and CDR2 FVKESK. CDR3 nucleotide sequence: TGTGCCAGCAGCCAAGATGGGAGCGAGAAGCAGTACTTC. It translates to CASSQDGSEKQYF.

This sequence joins TRBV19 and TRBJ1-2; 7 bases fit TRBD1. The CDR3 is 15 amino acids. The junction had 5 bases not matched to a gene; V was cut back by 4 bases and J by 0 bases. The germline V gene encodes CDR1 LNHDA and CDR2 SQIVND (reference sequence). CDR3 sequence: CASSTWDSSNYGYTF. The CDR3 coding sequence is TGTGCCAGTAGTACCTGGGACAGTTCTAACTATGGCTACACCTTC.

V usage is TRBV7-3 and J usage is TRBJ2-1; D perhaps matches TRBD2 (6 bases). The V gene lost 5 bases and the J gene lost 4 bases, with 15 bases spanning the gap. Germline CDR1 reads SGHTA; CDR2 reads FQGTGA. The CDR3 runs to 15 residues. The CDR3 sequence: CASSPRGGRYNEQFF. CDR3 coding DNA: TGTGCCAGCAGCCCCAGAGGAGGGAGGTACAATGAGCAGTTCTTC.

This clone has just one count. This chain links TRBV7-3 with TRBJ2-2, with TRBD1 matching 10 bases. The CDR3 contains 16 residues. V was clipped by 5 bases and J by 4 bases; unmatched bases: 7. The germline gives CDR1 SGHTA, CDR2 FQGTGA. CDR3: CASSTPGTGATGELFF. Written as DNA, the CDR3 is TGTGCCAGCAGCACCCCCGGGACAGGGGCCACCGGGGAGCTGTTTTTT.

This sequence joins TRBV6-6 and TRBJ2-5; D unresolved. Trimming stripped 6 bases from V and 1 base from J, with 6 bases between. Looked up from germline, CDR1 is MNHNY and CDR2 is SVGAGI (reference sequence). The CDR3 spans 12 residues. The CDR3 DNA follows: TGTGCCAGCAGGGCCGGCCAAGAGACCCAGTACTTC. Translation gives CASRAGQETQYF.

V is TRBV7-6 and J is TRBJ2-7, with 9 bases that match TRBD2. Germline CDR1 reads SGHVS; CDR2 reads FNYEAQ. The J segment lost 4 bases and the V segment lost 5 bases, leaving 9 bases of the junction unmatched. The CDR3 extends over 15 amino acids. CDR3 nucleotides: TGTGCCAGCAGCAAAAATCCGACTAGCGGATACGAGCAGTACTTC. The encoded protein is CASSKNPTSGYEQYF.

The J gene is TRBJ1-3, the V gene TRBV4-3; D not resolved. The CDR3 runs to 14 residues. V was clipped by 0 bases and J by 4 bases, with 7 bases between them. Germline V gene data show CDR1 as LGHNA and CDR2 as YSLEER. The CDR3 DNA reads as TGCGCCAGCAGCCAAGATACAGTCGGAAACACCATATATTTT. It yields the protein CASSQDTVGNTIYF.

The chain is built from TRBV29-1 and TRBJ2-7; 7 positions agree with TRBD1. The CDR3 runs to 11 residues. The V gene end was trimmed by 7 bases and the J gene end by 2 bases; junction bases not matched to a gene: 2. Looked up from germline, CDR1 is SQVTM and CDR2 is ANQGSEA. CDR3 coding DNA: TGCAGCGCGACAGGGACCTACGAGCAGTACTTC. This codes for CSATGTYEQYF.

The chain employs TRBV6-1 and TRBJ2-3, with D perhaps TRBD2 (6 bases). The CDR3 is 17 amino acids. Between the trimmed V and J ends, which lost 2 bases and 1 base, there was a span of 16 bases. CDR1 is MNHNS, CDR2 SASEGT, per germline. CDR3 residues: CASSEQPGGTGTDTQYF. CDR3 coding DNA: TGTGCCAGCAGTGAACAGCCAGGCGGGACCGGCACAGATACGCAGTATTTT.

This clone is large in the sample. The chain carries TRBV5-4 and TRBJ2-7; D is ambiguous. The CDR3 is 14 amino acids. V lost 0 bases and J 2 bases, leaving 9 bases between the germline ends. CDR1 SGHNT and CDR2 YYREEE come from the germline V gene (reference sequence). The chain's CDR3 is CASSLGGTAYEQYF. The CDR3 DNA sequence: TGTGCCAGCAGCTTGGGTGGTACGGCCTACGAGCAGTACTTC.

This chain connects TRBV5-8 to TRBJ1-5; D is ambiguous. The CDR3 length is 14 residues. Germline V CDR1 and CDR2: SGHTS, YDEGEE. V shed 0 bases and J shed 7 bases, with 11 bases lying between them. The CDR3 protein is CASSLGFGSQPQHF. CDR3 in DNA: TGTGCCAGCAGCTTGGGGTTTGGGAGCCAGCCCCAGCATTTT.

The chain is built from TRBV2 and TRBJ2-1, with 8 nucleotides matching TRBD2. The V segment lost 8 bases and the J segment 6 bases; nucleotides outside the gene matches: 9. The CDR3 is made up of 14 amino acids. Germline loops: CDR1 SNHLY, CDR2 FYNNEI. The CDR3 here is CASGPGGAGNEQFF. The CDR3 DNA follows: TGTGCCAGCGGGCCCGGGGGGGCGGGCAATGAGCAGTTCTTC.

This chain links TRBV6-4 with TRBJ2-1, with 7 bases aligning to TRBD1. CDR3 size: 15 residues. J gave up 4 bases and V 6 bases, and 9 bases lay outside the gene matches. The germline CDR1 and CDR2 sequences are MRHNA and SNTAGT. CDR3 bases: TGTGCCAGCAGGGCAGGGACAGAACTGTACAATGAGCAGTTCTTC. Translation gives CASRAGTELYNEQFF.

This clone was recorded a few times. The rearrangement uses TRBV7-8 and TRBJ2-7; 9 nucleotides match TRBD1. Trimming took 6 bases from V and 1 from J; bases not matched to a gene: 7. The CDR3 length is 15 residues. CDR1 is SGHVS, CDR2 FQNEAQ, per germline. CDR3: CASRWGQGPSYEQYF. The CDR3 region has the DNA TGTGCCAGCAGATGGGGACAGGGCCCGTCCTACGAGCAGTACTTC.

The V call is TRBV7-2, the J call TRBJ1-5; TRBD1 is a possible D gene (6 bases). The CDR3 spans 15 residues. V lost 5 bases, J lost 6 bases, and 17 bases lay in between. CDR1 is SGHTA and CDR2 is FQGNSA in the germline V gene. The CDR3 DNA follows: TGTGCCAGCAGCGGGGGCAGTGGAGGAGGTCAGCCCCAGCATTTT. This translates into CASSGGSGGGQPQHF.